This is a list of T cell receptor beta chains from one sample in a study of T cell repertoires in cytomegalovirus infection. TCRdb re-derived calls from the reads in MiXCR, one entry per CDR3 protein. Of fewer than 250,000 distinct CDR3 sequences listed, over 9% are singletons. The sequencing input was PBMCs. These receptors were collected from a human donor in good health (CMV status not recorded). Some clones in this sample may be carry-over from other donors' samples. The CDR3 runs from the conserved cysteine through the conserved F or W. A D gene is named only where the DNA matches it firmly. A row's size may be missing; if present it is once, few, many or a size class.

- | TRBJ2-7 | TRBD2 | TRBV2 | TGTGCCAGCAGCTCCTTAGCGGGAGGCTACGAGCAGTACTTC | CASSSLAGGYEQYF
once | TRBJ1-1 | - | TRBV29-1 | TGCAGCGTTGAGACCCAGGGGTTGGGCACTGAAGCTTTCTTT | CSVETQGLGTEAFF
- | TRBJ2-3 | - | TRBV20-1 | TGCAGTGCTAGAGACCCCCGCGGCGGGATATCATATACGCAGTATTTT | CSARDPRGGISYTQYF
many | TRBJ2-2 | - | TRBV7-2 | TGTGCCAGCAGGCCTCAGGGAACCGGGGAGCTGTTTTTT | CASRPQGTGELFF
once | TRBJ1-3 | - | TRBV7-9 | TGTGCCAGCAGCAAAGATCGGGGGAGAAACACCATATATTTT | CASSKDRGRNTIYF
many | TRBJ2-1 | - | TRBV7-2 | TGTGCCAGCAGCCTGGACCGAACCGGCAATGAGCAGTTCTTC | CASSLDRTGNEQFF
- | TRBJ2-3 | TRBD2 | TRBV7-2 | TGTGCCAGCAGCGCACGACTAGCGGGGGGGCGGGATACGCAGTATTTT | CASSARLAGGRDTQYF
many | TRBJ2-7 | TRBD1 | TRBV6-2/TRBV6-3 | TGTGCCAGCAGGATCACACAGGGGGCGCAGGAGCAGTACTTC | CASRITQGAQEQYF
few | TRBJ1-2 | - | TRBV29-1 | TGCAGCGTTGCCCAGGGATTTGGCTACACCTTC | CSVAQGFGYTF
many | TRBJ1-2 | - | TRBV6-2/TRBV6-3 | TGTGCCAGCAGTTACTCGGAGGGGCGAGACTATGGCTACACCTTC | CASSYSEGRDYGYTF
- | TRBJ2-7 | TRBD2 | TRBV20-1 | TGCAGTGCTAGTATTAGCGGGGGCCGTGGCGAGCAGTACTTC | CSASISGGRGEQYF
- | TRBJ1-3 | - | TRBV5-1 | TGCGCCAGCAGACAGGGAGCCCGAGGAAACACCATATATTTT | CASRQGARGNTIYF
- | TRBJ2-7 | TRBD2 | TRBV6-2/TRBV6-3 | TGTGCCAGCGGTAAGGGACTAGGAAACTCCTACGAGCAGTACTTC | CASGKGLGNSYEQYF